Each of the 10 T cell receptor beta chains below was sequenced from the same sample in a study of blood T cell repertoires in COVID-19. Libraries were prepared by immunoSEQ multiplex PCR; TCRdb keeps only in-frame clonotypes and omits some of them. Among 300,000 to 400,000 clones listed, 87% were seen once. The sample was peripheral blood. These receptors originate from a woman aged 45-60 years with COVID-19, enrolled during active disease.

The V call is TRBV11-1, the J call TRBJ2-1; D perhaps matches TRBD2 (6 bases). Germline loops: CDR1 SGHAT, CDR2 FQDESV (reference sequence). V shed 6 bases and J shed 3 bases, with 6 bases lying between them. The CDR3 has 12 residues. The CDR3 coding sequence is TGTGCCAGCAGGGAGGGCTACAATGAGCAGTTCTTC. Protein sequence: CASREGYNEQFF.

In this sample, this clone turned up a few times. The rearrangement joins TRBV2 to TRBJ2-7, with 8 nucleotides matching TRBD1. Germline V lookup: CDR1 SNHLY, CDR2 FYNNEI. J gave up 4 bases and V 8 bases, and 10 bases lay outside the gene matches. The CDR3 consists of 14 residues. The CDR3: CASVVEQGVYEQYF. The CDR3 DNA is TGTGCCAGCGTCGTCGAACAGGGGGTTTACGAGCAGTACTTC.

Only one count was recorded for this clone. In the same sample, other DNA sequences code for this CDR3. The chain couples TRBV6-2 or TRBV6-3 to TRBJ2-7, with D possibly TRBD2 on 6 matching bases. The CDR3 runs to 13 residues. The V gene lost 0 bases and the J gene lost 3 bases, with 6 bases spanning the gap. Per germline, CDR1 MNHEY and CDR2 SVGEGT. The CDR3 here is CASSYSGLYEQYF. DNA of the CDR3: TGTGCCAGCAGTTACTCGGGACTCTACGAGCAGTACTTC.

CDR3 bases: TGTGCCAGCAGCTTGGGACAGGTGGCGCGGGATGAGCAGTTCTTC. Its translation is CASSLGQVARDEQFF. The V gene is TRBV11-3, the J gene TRBJ2-1; 8 positions agree with TRBD1. There are 15 residues in the CDR3. From germline, CDR1 is SGHNT and CDR2 YENEEA. Losses at the gene ends were 3 bases for V and 8 bases for J; bases not matched to a gene: 9.

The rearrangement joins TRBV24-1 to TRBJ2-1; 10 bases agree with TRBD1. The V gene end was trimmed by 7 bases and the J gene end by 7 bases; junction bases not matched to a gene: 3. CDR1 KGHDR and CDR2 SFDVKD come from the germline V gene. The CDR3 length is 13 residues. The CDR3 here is CATRRQGANEQFF. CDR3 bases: TGTGCCACCAGGAGACAGGGGGCGAATGAGCAGTTCTTC.

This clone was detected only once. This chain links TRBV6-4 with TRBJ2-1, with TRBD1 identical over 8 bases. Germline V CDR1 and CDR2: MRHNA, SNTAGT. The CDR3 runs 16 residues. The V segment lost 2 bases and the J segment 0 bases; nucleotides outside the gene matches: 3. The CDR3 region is CASSDETGGSYNEQFF. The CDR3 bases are TGTGCCAGCAGTGACGAAACAGGGGGCTCCTACAATGAGCAGTTCTTC.

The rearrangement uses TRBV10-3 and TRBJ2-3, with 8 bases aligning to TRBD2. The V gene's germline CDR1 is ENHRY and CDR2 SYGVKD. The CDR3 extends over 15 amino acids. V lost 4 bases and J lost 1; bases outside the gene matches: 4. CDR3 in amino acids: CAISGDGRGTDTQYF. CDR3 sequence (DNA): TGTGCCATCAGTGGAGACGGGAGGGGCACAGATACGCAGTATTTT.

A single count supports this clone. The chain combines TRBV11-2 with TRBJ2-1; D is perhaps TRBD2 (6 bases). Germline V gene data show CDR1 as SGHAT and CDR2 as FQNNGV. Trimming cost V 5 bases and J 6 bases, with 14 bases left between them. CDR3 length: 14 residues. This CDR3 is CASSTRRVGNEQFF. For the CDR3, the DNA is TGTGCCAGCAGCACGAGGAGGGTGGGCAATGAGCAGTTCTTC.

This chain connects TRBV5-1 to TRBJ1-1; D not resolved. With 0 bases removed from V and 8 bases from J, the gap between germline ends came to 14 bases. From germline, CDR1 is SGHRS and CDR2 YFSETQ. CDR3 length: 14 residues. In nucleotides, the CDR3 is TGCGCCAGCAGCTTGGACTCCACTCGCGAAGAAGCTTTCTTT. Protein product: CASSLDSTREEAFF. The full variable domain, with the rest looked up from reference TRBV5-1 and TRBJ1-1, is KAGVTQTPRYLIKTRGQQVTLSCSPISGHRSVSWYQQTPGQGLQFLFEYFSETQRNKGNFPGRFSGRQFSNSRSEMNVSTLELGDSALYLCASSLDSTREEAFFGQGTRLTVV.

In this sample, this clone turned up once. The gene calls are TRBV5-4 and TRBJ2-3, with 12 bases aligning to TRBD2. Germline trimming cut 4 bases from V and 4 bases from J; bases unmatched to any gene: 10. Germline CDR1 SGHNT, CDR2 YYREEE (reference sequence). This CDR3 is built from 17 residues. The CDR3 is CASSIGLAGTRADTQYF. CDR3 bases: TGTGCCAGCAGCATCGGACTAGCGGGAACTAGGGCAGATACGCAGTATTTT. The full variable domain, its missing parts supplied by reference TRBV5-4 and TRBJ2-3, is ETGVTQSPTHLIKTRGQQVTLRCSSQSGHNTVSWYQQALGQGPQFIFQYYREEENGRGNFPPRFSGLQFPNYSSELNVNALELDDSALYLCASSIGLAGTRADTQYFGPGTRLTVL.